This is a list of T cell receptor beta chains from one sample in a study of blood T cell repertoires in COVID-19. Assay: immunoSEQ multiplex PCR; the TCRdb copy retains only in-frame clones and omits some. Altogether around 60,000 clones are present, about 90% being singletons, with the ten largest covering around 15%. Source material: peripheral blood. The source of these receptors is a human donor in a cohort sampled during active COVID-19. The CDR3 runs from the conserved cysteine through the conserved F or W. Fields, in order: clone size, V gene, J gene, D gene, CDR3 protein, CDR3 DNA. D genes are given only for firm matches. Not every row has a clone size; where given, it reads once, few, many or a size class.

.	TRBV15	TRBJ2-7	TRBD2	CATSLGLAGTYEQYF	TGTGCCACCAGCCTTGGACTAGCGGGAACCTACGAGCAGTACTTC
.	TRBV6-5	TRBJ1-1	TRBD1	CASSYGQVPLREAFF	TGTGCCAGCAGTTACGGACAGGTCCCGCTCCGCGAAGCTTTCTTT
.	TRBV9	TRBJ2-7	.	CASSVGQGLYEQYF	TGTGCCAGCAGCGTCGGTCAGGGCCTCTACGAGCAGTACTTC
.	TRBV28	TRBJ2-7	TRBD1	CASSRGQGVYEQYF	TGTGCCAGCAGCCGCGGACAGGGTGTCTACGAGCAGTACTTC
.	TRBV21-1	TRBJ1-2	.	CASSKGRQGYYGYTF	TGTGCCAGCAGCAAAGGTCGGCAGGGGTACTATGGCTACACCTTC
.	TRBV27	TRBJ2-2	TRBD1	CASSPGTVLNTGELFF	TGTGCCAGCAGTCCCGGGACAGTTCTGAACACCGGGGAGCTGTTTTTT
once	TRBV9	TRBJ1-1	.	CASSVRPGAGTEAFF	TGTGCCAGCAGCGTACGTCCAGGGGCAGGCACTGAAGCTTTCTTT
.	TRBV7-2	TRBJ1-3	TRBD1	CASSFRGGQGPSGNTIYF	TGTGCCAGCAGCTTTAGGGGGGGACAGGGACCCTCTGGAAACACCATATATTTT
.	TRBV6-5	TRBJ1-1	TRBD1	CASSYRTGNTEAFF	TGTGCCAGCAGTTACCGGACAGGGAACACTGAAGCTTTCTTT
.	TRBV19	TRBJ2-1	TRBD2	CASRRLAGNNEQFF	TGTGCCAGTAGGAGACTAGCGGGGAATAATGAGCAGTTCTTC
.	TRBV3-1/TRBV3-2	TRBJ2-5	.	CASSQSQGAHGETQYF	TGTGCCAGCAGCCAATCACAGGGTGCCCACGGTGAGACCCAGTACTTC
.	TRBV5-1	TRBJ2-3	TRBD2	CASKPWTSGDTQYF	TGCGCCAGCAAACCCTGGACTAGCGGAGATACGCAGTATTTT
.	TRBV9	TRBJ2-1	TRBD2	CASSVGGTSFHEQFF	TGTGCCAGCAGCGTAGGTGGGACTAGCTTTCATGAGCAGTTCTTC
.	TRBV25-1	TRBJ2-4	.	CASSDTDPRNIQYF	TGTGCCAGCAGTGATACCGACCCTAGGAACATTCAGTACTTC
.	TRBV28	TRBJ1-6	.	CASTLYSLYNSPLHF	TGTGCCAGCACCCTTTATTCTTTATATAATTCACCCCTCCACTTT
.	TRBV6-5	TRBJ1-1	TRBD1	CASSSGPTGGLTEAFF	TGTGCCAGCAGTTCCGGACCGACAGGGGGCTTAACTGAAGCTTTCTTT
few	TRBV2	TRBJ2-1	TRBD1	CASKDRGYEQFF	TGTGCCAGCAAAGACAGGGGGTATGAGCAGTTCTTC